This TCR beta chain came from a study of resident and recirculating memory T cells in vitiligo. About the research overall: Whole samples, not sorted cells, were homogenized and used for genomic DNA extraction. Study-wide findings and caveats: Different lesions suggested infiltration by different T cell clones.

Sequencing was performed with immunoSEQ multiplex PCR; in TCRdb, only in-frame clones are kept and a portion is missing. The data hold approximately 69,000 clones, with just over 90% observed a single time. On this clone: The antigen is not known.

J gave up 8 bases and V 4 bases, and 12 bases lay outside the gene matches. The germline V gene has CDR1 SGHRS and CDR2 YFSETQ. CDR3 length: 15 amino acids. The sequenced sample was blood. The receptor's source is a male donor with vitiligo. The chain combines TRBV5-1 with TRBJ1-3; 7 bases are shared with TRBD1. The CDR3 sequence is CASSRQTGEGDTIYF. The CDR3 region has the DNA TGCGCCAGCAGCCGACAAACAGGGGAAGGCGACACCATATATTTT.